A selection of T cell receptor beta chains follows, all from one sample in a study of OX40 agonist ivuxolimab in advanced cancers. The data were produced by immunoSEQ multiplex PCR, yet TCRdb's version contains in-frame clones alone and is incomplete. The data show 60,000 to 90,000 clones, with around 89% seen just once and more than 0.85% held by the top ten. This specimen consisted of CD4+ or CD8+ T cells sorted from blood, obtained in a trial of the OX40 agonist ivuxolimab. The receptors were gathered from an adult with an advanced solid tumor such as melanoma, head and neck, liver or kidney cancer. Each CDR3 is given with its conserved first and last residue. D genes are given only for firm matches. A clone size is listed for some rows: how often the clone was seen (once, few, many), or a class if it is expanded.

TGTGCCAGCAGCCAAGTTGCAGAGACCCAGTACTTC | CASSQVAETQYF | TRBJ2-5 | TRBV4-2 | NA | NA
TGTGCCAGCAGTATACAGACAGATGGCTACACCTTC | CASSIQTDGYTF | TRBJ1-2 | TRBV28 | NA | NA
TGTGCCAGCAGCAAATCCCGGGGCTCCTACAATGAGCAGTTCTTC | CASSKSRGSYNEQFF | TRBJ2-1 | TRBV21-1 | NA | NA
TGTGCCAGCAGCTTAAGCCGGTGGTACAATGAGCAGTTCTTC | CASSLSRWYNEQFF | TRBJ2-1 | TRBV11-1 | NA | NA
TGTGCCAGCAGCCGCCGCGGCGGCACCGGGGAGCTGTTTTTT | CASSRRGGTGELFF | TRBJ2-2 | TRBV7-9 | NA | NA
TGTGCCAGCAGCTTCACGACAGGGGATACTGGAAACACCATATATTTT | CASSFTTGDTGNTIYF | TRBJ1-3 | TRBV11-1 | few | TRBD1
TGTGCCAGCAGCCACAAGGGAACCGGGACTACCACCGGGGAGCTGTTTTTT | CASSHKGTGTTTGELFF | TRBJ2-2 | TRBV4-2 | NA | TRBD2
TGTGCCAGCACCCCGCTAGCGGGAATGTCTAACGAGCAGTACTTC | CASTPLAGMSNEQYF | TRBJ2-7 | TRBV2 | NA | TRBD2
TGTGCCAGCGGGGTTCTAGCGGGGGTCACAGATACGCAGTATTTT | CASGVLAGVTDTQYF | TRBJ2-3 | TRBV7-2 | once | TRBD2
TGTGCCAGCTCATCGGGAGGAGACTCCTACGAGCAGTACTTC | CASSSGGDSYEQYF | TRBJ2-7 | TRBV18 | NA | TRBD2
TGCAGTGCCACGGGGTGGACTGAAGCTTTCTTT | CSATGWTEAFF | TRBJ1-1 | TRBV20-1 | NA | NA
TGCGCCAGCATGCAGGGTATGGGCACAGATACGCAGTATTTT | CASMQGMGTDTQYF | TRBJ2-3 | TRBV5-1 | NA | NA
TGTGCCAGCTCACCATGGGGAGACACTGAAGCTTTCTTT | CASSPWGDTEAFF | TRBJ1-1 | TRBV18 | NA | NA
TGTGCCTGGAGGGGGGCAGGGGGCTTTTCACCCCTCCACTTT | CAWRGAGGFSPLHF | TRBJ1-6 | TRBV30 | NA | TRBD1
TGTGCCAGCAGCGTAGGGGCGGGAGTCCCAGAGACCCAGTACTTC | CASSVGAGVPETQYF | TRBJ2-5 | TRBV9 | NA | TRBD2
TGTGCCGGACAAAAGGCGGGGGGACCTTACGAGCAGTACTTC | CAGQKAGGPYEQYF | TRBJ2-7 | TRBV7-2 | NA | TRBD2
TGTGCCAGCAGCTCCCGACAGGGGGCGGGGGAGACCCAGTACTTC | CASSSRQGAGETQYF | TRBJ2-5 | TRBV7-8 | NA | TRBD1
TGTGCCAGTAGTATCACAGGGGAAAACTCACCCCTCCACTTT | CASSITGENSPLHF | TRBJ1-6 | TRBV19 | NA | TRBD1
TGTGCCAGCAGCTTGGGAGGCGAGCAGTACTTC | CASSLGGEQYF | TRBJ2-7 | TRBV5-6 | NA | NA
TGTGCCAGCAGACAGGGAGTTAACACAGATACGCAGTATTTT | CASRQGVNTDTQYF | TRBJ2-3 | TRBV6-6 | NA | NA
TGTGCCAGCAGCCAGAAGGTTAACTATGGCTACACCTTC | CASSQKVNYGYTF | TRBJ1-2 | TRBV14 | NA | NA
TGTGCCTCTGAGGGGACTAGCGGGATTCTAGCCAAAAACATTCAGTACTTC | CASEGTSGILAKNIQYF | TRBJ2-4 | TRBV5-3 | NA | TRBD2
TGTGCCAGCAGCTTAGGGGCGGGCCGCACAGATACGCAGTATTTT | CASSLGAGRTDTQYF | TRBJ2-3 | TRBV7-9 | NA | NA
TGCGCCAGCAGCTTGGGCTCGTGGCAGGGCAACGCTGAAGCTTTCTTT | CASSLGSWQGNAEAFF | TRBJ1-1 | TRBV5-1 | NA | NA
TGTGCCAGTAGTAGGGGCGGGAGCTCCTACAATGAGCAGTTCTTC | CASSRGGSSYNEQFF | TRBJ2-1 | TRBV19 | NA | TRBD2
TGTGCCAGTAGTTACGACAGTAATCTTGACTATGGCTACACCTTC | CASSYDSNLDYGYTF | TRBJ1-2 | TRBV19 | few | NA
TGTGCCAGCAGCTTATCAGGGCCCTACAATGAGCAGTTCTTC | CASSLSGPYNEQFF | TRBJ2-1 | TRBV11-3 | many | NA
TGTGCCAGTAGTCCAGGACAGGGGGCCAACGTCCTGACTTTC | CASSPGQGANVLTF | TRBJ2-6 | TRBV19 | NA | NA
TGTGCCAGCAGCTTATCGGCGGGGGCAGATACGCAGTATTTT | CASSLSAGADTQYF | TRBJ2-3 | TRBV11-3 | NA | TRBD2
TGTGCCAGCAGCCCCGACTCAAATAATTCACCCCTCCACTTT | CASSPDSNNSPLHF | TRBJ1-6 | TRBV4-2 | NA | NA
TGTGCCAGCAGGGAGGGACTAGCGGGACCAGATACGCAGTATTTT | CASREGLAGPDTQYF | TRBJ2-3 | TRBV2 | once | TRBD2
TGCAGCGTTAGTGGGGAGACAGATACGCAGTATTTT | CSVSGETDTQYF | TRBJ2-3 | TRBV29-1 | NA | NA
TGTGCCATCAGTGAGTCCGGACAGGGAGCTTTCTATGGCTACACCTTC | CAISESGQGAFYGYTF | TRBJ1-2 | TRBV10-3 | NA | TRBD1
TGTGCCAGCAGCTTAGGTGGGGGAAACACTGAAGCTTTCTTT | CASSLGGGNTEAFF | TRBJ1-1 | TRBV11-1 | NA | NA
TGTGCCAGCAGTTACTCGAGGGCCTATTCCACAGATACGCAGTATTTT | CASSYSRAYSTDTQYF | TRBJ2-3 | TRBV6-5 | NA | NA
TGTGCCAGCAGGGGGGACCACGAGCAGTACTTC | CASRGDHEQYF | TRBJ2-7 | TRBV28 | NA | NA
TGTGCCAGCAGCCAGTATTCTAACTATGGCTACACCTTC | CASSQYSNYGYTF | TRBJ1-2 | TRBV7-2 | NA | NA
TGTGCCAGCAGTCCTCTGACTGCAGGGGCCCTCGACAATGAGCAGTTCTTC | CASSPLTAGALDNEQFF | TRBJ2-1 | TRBV28 | NA | NA
TGCGCCAGCAGTGAGGTTTTACTGTACCCGACAGGGGGTCTCTTCCGATTT | CASSEVLLYPTGGLFRF | TRBJ1-1 | TRBV10-1 | NA | TRBD1
TGTGCCAGCAGCCTATGGACGGGGACCGAGCAGTACTTC | CASSLWTGTEQYF | TRBJ2-7 | TRBV7-2 | NA | NA
TGTGCCAGCAGTTATCGGGGTTGGACCGGGGAGCTGTTTTTT | CASSYRGWTGELFF | TRBJ2-2 | TRBV6-6 | NA | NA
TGCGCCAGCAGCACCAGGGGAGCGGCAGATACGCAGTATTTT | CASSTRGAADTQYF | TRBJ2-3 | TRBV5-1 | NA | NA
TGCGCCAGCAGCACTGTAGGACCCCTATACGAGCAGTACTTC | CASSTVGPLYEQYF | TRBJ2-7 | TRBV5-1 | NA | NA
TGTGCCAGCTCACGCTCTAGCGGGGATAGCTACGAGCAGTACTTC | CASSRSSGDSYEQYF | TRBJ2-7 | TRBV18 | NA | TRBD2
TGTGCCAGCTCACCACCGGGGCTAGCGGGGCCCACAGATACGCAGTATTTT | CASSPPGLAGPTDTQYF | TRBJ2-3 | TRBV18 | NA | TRBD2
TGCGCCAGCAGCTTAGGTTCGGAGAACACTGAAGCTTTCTTT | CASSLGSENTEAFF | TRBJ1-1 | TRBV5-1 | NA | NA
TGTGCCAGCAGCTTACTCTCCAGGGGGCACTCGTACGAGCAGTACTTC | CASSLLSRGHSYEQYF | TRBJ2-7 | TRBV11-1 | NA | TRBD1
TGTGCCAGCTCACCACTCCAAGGCGAGCAGTACTTC | CASSPLQGEQYF | TRBJ2-7 | TRBV18 | once | NA
TGTGCCAGCTCTCCGTCTGGGTCTTACGAGCAGTACTTC | CASSPSGSYEQYF | TRBJ2-7 | TRBV18 | NA | NA
TGTGCCAGCAGTCCCCGGACAGGGACTAGCATTCAGTACTTC | CASSPRTGTSIQYF | TRBJ2-4 | TRBV28 | once | NA
TGTGCCAGCAGCTTAGAAATCTACGAGCAGTACTTC | CASSLEIYEQYF | TRBJ2-7 | TRBV11-3 | many | NA
TGTGCCAGCAGCTTGGGGGGACAGGGCCCTAGGTGGACCTTC | CASSLGGQGPRWTF | TRBJ1-2 | TRBV5-6 | NA | TRBD1
TGTGCCTGGAGCCCCGGGAGGGGCAATCAGCCCCAGCATTTT | CAWSPGRGNQPQHF | TRBJ1-5 | TRBV30 | NA | NA
TGTGCCAGCTCCCCTTCTCGGGGGAGGGCCAAAAACATTCAGTACTTC | CASSPSRGRAKNIQYF | TRBJ2-4 | TRBV2 | NA | NA
TGTGCCAGCAGTGAATTTCTCGGGAGCTCTGGAAACACCATATATTTT | CASSEFLGSSGNTIYF | TRBJ1-3 | TRBV2 | NA | NA